The text below deals with one T cell receptor (beta chain). What it binds is not known. An end of the junction differs from the germline gene, which may be a read error. The source of the sample is a study of neoadjuvant nivolumab and ipilimumab in lung cancer. Whole-study context: Nivolumab 3 mg/kg was given days 1, 15 and 29, plus ipilimumab 1 mg/kg day 1 in combination.

The assay was immunoSEQ multiplex PCR, and TCRdb's table has in-frame clones only and misses some. The sample records tens of thousands of clones, 65% to 85% being singletons. General observations from the study: Resected tumors had greater TCR richness and clonality than uninvolved lung. Blood richness before therapy tracked richness in tumors resected after neoadjuvant therapy. Pathologic regression was not significantly tied to TCR clonality.

The CDR3 consists of 14 residues. CDR1 and CDR2 from the germline V gene are LNHDA and SQIVND (reference sequence). The chain links TRBV19 to TRBJ1-5, with 7 bases that match TRBD1. The sample in question was peripheral blood, obtained before neoadjuvant nivolumab, alone or with ipilimumab. This clonotype was obtained from an adult with non-small cell lung cancer. This chain's CDR3 is CASTIGQVGQPQHF. Here the CDR3 DNA reads TGTGCCAGTACTATAGGACAGGTGGGGCAGCCCCAGCATTTT.